The 9 T cell receptor beta chains below were found in one sample sequenced in a study of T cells after yellow fever vaccination. TCRdb independently ran MiXCR on the 5' RACE reads; one entry per CDR3 protein. This table has 450,000 to 550,000 distinct CDR3 sequences, roughly 22% appearing once. Sequencing was performed on PBMCs, taken approximately 22 days after the first yellow fever vaccination. All receptors derive from a man between 18 and 35 years old who received the YFV17D yellow fever vaccine.

J is TRBJ1-5 and V is TRBV7-9; 7 bases line up with TRBD1. With V trimmed by 0 bases and J by 2 bases, 4 bases remained unmatched. CDR3 length: 16 amino acids. Germline loops: CDR1 SEHNR, CDR2 FQNEAQ (reference sequence). DNA of the CDR3: TGTGCCAGCAGCTTAGCGAAGGGGGCTGGCAATCAGCCCCAGCATTTT. It codes for CASSLAKGAGNQPQHF. The full variable domain, its missing parts supplied by reference TRBV7-9 and TRBJ1-5, is DTGVSQNPRHKITKRGQNVTFRCDPISEHNRLYWYRQTLGQGPEFLTYFQNEAQLEKSRLLSDRFSAERPKGSFSTLEIQRTEQGDSAMYLCASSLAKGAGNQPQHFGDGTRLSIL.

This clonotype was counted once. Mismatch with germline at one junction end may stem from a read error. This sequence joins TRBV5-1 and TRBJ2-5, with TRBD1 matching over 7 bases. Germline V gene lookup returns CDR1 SGHRS and CDR2 YFSETQ. This CDR3 is 11 amino acids long. CDR3 DNA: TGCGCCAGCAGTCGACAGGGTATTCTTCTCTTC. It translates to CASSRQGILLF.

This clonotype was counted only a few times. This chain links TRBV3-1 with TRBJ2-5; possibly TRBD2 for D (5 bases). Germline V CDR1 and CDR2: LGHDT, YNNKEL (reference sequence). This CDR3 is 14 amino acids long. The V end was cut by 3 bases, the J end by 4 bases, with 12 bases between. The chain's CDR3 is CASSQGVSVETQYF. The CDR3 nucleotides are TGTGCCAGCAGCCAGGGAGTGTCTGTAGAGACCCAGTACTTC.

This rearrangement joins TRBV10-3 to TRBJ2-7; D not certain. There are 15 residues in the CDR3. Germline CDR1 ENHRY, CDR2 SYGVKD. The ends were cut back, 3 bases at V and 4 bases at J, with 16 bases in the middle. CDR3 DNA sequence: TGTGCCATCAGTGACCCGACCGGATACGCTTACGAGCAGTACGTC. Translation gives CAISDPTGYAYEQYV.

A word on this clonotype: Because it lacks the conserved phenylalanine or tryptophan at the end, this CDR3 is likely a read error. The limits of the CDR3 on the DNA are not certain, so only TCRdb's listed CDR3 is given. The rearrangement uses TRBV1 and TRBJ2-7; TRBD2 reflects the table's D call only, with no check against the DNA. TRBV1 is tagged as a pseudogene. The CDR3 spans 14 amino acids, including both terminal residues. The CDR3 is CTSSQRYSGGHSLP.

The rearrangement uses TRBV7-6 and TRBJ2-2, with TRBD2 matching over 7 bases. The germline CDR1 and CDR2 sequences are SGHVS and FNYEAQ. The CDR3 is made up of 16 amino acids. The V gene end was trimmed by 5 bases and the J gene end by 0 bases; junction bases not matched to a gene: 6. CDR3 amino acids: CASSRLGGTNTGELFF. The CDR3 coding sequence is TGTGCCAGCAGCCGCCTCGGGGGGACGAACACCGGGGAGCTGTTTTTT.

This clonotype was found a few times. CDR3 sequence: CASIPYNTGELFF. The CDR3 nucleotides read TGTGCCAGCATCCCCTATAACACCGGGGAGCTGTTTTTT. The chain links TRBV28 to TRBJ2-2; no clear D. Deletions cut 7 bases from V and 2 bases from J, with 8 bases between. This CDR3 contains 13 residues. CDR1 is MDHEN, CDR2 SYDVKM, per germline.

This clonotype was picked up a small number of times. V is TRBV28 and J is TRBJ2-7, with D unclear. The CDR3 length is 10 residues. Trimming took 8 bases from V and 6 from J, leaving 8 bases between them. Germline V gene sequence: CDR1 MDHEN, CDR2 SYDVKM. Written as DNA, the CDR3 is TGTGCCAGCCTGACGGGCGAGCAGTACGTC. Its protein is CASLTGEQYV.

In this sample, this clonotype turned up a few times. CDR3 in amino acids: CASSTKTGESRGSEQFF. The CDR3 DNA follows: TGCGCCAGCAGCACCAAGACAGGGGAGAGCCGAGGTAGTGAGCAGTTCTTC. V gene TRBV5-1 combines with J gene TRBJ2-1; 8 positions match TRBD1. V shed 4 bases, J shed 9 bases, and the junction held 18 bases outside the gene matches. CDR1 SGHRS and CDR2 YFSETQ come from the germline V gene. The CDR3 has 17 amino acids.